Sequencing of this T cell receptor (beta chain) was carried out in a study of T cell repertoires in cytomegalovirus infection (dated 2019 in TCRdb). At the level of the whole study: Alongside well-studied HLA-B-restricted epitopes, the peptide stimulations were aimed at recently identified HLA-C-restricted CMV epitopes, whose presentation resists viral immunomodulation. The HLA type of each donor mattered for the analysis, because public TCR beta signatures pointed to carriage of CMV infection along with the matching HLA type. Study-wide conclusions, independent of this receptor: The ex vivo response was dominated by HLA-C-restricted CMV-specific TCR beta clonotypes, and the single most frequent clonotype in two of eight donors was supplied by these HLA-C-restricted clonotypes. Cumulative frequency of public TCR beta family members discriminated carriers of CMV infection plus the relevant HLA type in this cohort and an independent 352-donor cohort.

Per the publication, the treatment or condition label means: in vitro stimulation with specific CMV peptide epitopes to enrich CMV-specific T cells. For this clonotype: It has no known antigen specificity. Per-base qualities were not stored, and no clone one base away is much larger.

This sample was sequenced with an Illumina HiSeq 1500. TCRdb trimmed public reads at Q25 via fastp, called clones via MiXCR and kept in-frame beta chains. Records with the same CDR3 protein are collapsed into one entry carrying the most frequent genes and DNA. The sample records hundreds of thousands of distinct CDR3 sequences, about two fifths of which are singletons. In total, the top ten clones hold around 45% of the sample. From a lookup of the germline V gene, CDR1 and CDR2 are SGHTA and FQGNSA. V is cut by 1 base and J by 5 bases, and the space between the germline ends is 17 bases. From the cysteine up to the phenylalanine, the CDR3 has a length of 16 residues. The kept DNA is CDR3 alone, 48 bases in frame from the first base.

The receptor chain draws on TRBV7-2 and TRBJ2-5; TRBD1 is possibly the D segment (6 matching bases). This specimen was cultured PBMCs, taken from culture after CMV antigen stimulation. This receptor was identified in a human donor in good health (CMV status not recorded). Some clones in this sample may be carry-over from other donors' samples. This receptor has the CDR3 CASSLVGAAARETQYF. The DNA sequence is TGTGCCAGCAGCTTAGTGGGGGCGGCAGCTCGGGAGACCCAGTACTTC.